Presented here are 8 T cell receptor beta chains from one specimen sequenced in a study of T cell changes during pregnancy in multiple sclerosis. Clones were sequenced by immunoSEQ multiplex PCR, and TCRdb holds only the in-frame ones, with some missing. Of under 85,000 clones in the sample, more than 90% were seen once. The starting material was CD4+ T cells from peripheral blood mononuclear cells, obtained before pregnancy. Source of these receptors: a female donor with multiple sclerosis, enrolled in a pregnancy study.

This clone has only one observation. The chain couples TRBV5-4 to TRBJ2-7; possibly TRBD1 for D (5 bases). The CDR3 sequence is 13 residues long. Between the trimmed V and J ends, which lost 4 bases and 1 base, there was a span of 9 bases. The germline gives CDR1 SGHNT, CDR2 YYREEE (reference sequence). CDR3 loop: CASSLQGSYEQYF. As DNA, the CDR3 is TGTGCCAGCAGCCTTCAGGGTTCCTACGAGCAGTACTTC.

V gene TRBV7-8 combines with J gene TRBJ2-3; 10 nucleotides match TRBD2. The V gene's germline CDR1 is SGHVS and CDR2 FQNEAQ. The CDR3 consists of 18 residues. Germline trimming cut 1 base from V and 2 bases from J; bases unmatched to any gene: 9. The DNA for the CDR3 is TGTGCCAGCAGCTTAGAGATTCGTCTAGCGGGGGACACAGATACGCAGTATTTT. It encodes CASSLEIRLAGDTDTQYF.

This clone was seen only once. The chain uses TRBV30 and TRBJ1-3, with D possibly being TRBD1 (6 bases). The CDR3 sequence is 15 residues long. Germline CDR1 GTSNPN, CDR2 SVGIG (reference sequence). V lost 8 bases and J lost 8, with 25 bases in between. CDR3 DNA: TGTGCCGGGAACCCCATCACGGGGAACAGGGACACCATATATTTT. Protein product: CAGNPITGNRDTIYF.

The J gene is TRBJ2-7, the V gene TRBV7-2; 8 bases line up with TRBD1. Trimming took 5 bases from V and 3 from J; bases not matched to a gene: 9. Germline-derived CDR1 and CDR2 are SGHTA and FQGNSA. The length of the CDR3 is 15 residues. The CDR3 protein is CASSLPDRVLYEQYF. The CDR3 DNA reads TGTGCCAGCAGCCTACCGGACAGGGTCCTCTACGAGCAGTACTTC.

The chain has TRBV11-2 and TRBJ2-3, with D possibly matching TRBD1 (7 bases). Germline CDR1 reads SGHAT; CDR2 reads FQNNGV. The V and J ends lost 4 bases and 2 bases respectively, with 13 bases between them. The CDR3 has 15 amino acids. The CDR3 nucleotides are TGTGCCAGCAGCTCACCAGGGGGGCCCACAGATACGCAGTATTTT. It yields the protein CASSSPGGPTDTQYF.

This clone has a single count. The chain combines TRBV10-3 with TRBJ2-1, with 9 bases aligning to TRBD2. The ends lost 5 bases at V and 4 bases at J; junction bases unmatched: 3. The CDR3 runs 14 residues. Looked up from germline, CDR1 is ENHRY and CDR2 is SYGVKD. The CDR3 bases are TGTGCCATCAGTTTAGCGGGGGAGTACAATGAGCAGTTCTTC. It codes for CAISLAGEYNEQFF.

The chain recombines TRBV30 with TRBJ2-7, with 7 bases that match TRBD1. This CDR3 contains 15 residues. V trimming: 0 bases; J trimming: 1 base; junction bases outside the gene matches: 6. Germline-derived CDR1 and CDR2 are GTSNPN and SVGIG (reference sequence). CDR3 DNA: TGTGCCTGGAGTGTAGTAGGGGGCGGTTCCTACGAGCAGTACTTC. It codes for CAWSVVGGGSYEQYF.

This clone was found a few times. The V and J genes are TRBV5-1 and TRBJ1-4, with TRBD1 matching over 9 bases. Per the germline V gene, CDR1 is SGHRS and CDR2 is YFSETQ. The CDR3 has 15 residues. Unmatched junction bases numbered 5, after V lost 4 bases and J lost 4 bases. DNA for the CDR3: TGCGCCAGCAGCCCGCCGGGACAGGGTAATGAAAAACTGTTTTTT. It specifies CASSPPGQGNEKLFF. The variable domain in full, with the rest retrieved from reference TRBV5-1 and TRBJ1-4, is KAGVTQTPRYLIKTRGQQVTLSCSPISGHRSVSWYQQTPGQGLQFLFEYFSETQRNKGNFPGRFSGRQFSNSRSEMNVSTLELGDSALYLCASSPPGQGNEKLFFGSGTQLSVL.